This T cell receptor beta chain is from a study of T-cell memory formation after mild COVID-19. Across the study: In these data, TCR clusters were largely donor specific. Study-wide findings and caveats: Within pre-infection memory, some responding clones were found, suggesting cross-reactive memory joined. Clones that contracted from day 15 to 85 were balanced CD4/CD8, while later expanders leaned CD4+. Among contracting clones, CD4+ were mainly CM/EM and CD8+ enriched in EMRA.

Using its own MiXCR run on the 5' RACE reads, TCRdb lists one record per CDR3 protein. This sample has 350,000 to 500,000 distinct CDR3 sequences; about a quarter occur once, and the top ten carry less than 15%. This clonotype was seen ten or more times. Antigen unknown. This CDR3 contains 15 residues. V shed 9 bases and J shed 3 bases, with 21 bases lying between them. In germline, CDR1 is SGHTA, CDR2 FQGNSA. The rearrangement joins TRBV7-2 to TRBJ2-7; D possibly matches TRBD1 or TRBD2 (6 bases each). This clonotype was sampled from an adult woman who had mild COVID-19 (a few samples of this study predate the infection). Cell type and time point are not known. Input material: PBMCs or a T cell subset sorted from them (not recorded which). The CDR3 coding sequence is TGTGCCAGGCCACCGGGGGCCTTCCGAGACTACGAGCAGTACTTC. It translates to CARPPGAFRDYEQYF.